This T cell receptor beta chain is drawn from a study of neurological immune-mediated disorders. The time point: longitudinal time-point 3. Germline lookup yields CDR1 DFQATT and CDR2 SNEGSKA (reference sequence). The V end lost 6 bases, the J end lost 5 bases, and 7 bases lay between the germline ends. This CDR3 is built from 10 residues. This clonotype has a count of ten or more. MiXCR was run by TCRdb on the 5' RACE reads, yielding one entry per CDR3 protein. Here the sample spans roughly 48,000 distinct CDR3 sequences, about 13% being singletons. The V and J genes are TRBV20-1 and TRBJ2-5; D remains ambiguous. Sequencing was carried out using PBMCs. This receptor was taken from a male donor with HTLV-1-associated myelopathy (HAM/TSP). CDR3 in amino acids: CSAEAETQYF. In DNA, the CDR3 is TGCAGTGCGGAAGCGGAGACCCAGTACTTC.